This T cell receptor beta chain originates from a study of blood T cell repertoires in COVID-19. The wider study: COVID-19 samples, acute and convalescent, were from the United States, Italy and Spain. Sample material is recorded as cDNA or gDNA derived from T cells, B-cell-depleted T cells, or PBMCs.

TCRdb's copy holds only in-frame clones and misses some; the assay was immunoSEQ multiplex PCR. The sample yields 80,000 to 130,000 clones, 88% seen once. The CDR3 spans 15 residues. V shed 4 bases, J shed 8 bases, and the junction held 8 bases outside the gene matches. Germline V gene data show CDR1 as LGHDT and CDR2 as YNNKEL (reference sequence). This clonotype originated in an older woman with acute or convalescent COVID-19. The sequencing sample was made of peripheral blood. The chain is built from TRBV3-1 (or the pseudogene TRBV3-2) and TRBJ2-1; 10 positions agree with TRBD2. The CDR3 DNA follows: TGTGCCAGCAGCCGAGGAGCGGGAGGGCCGTATGAGCAGTTCTTC. This encodes CASSRGAGGPYEQFF.